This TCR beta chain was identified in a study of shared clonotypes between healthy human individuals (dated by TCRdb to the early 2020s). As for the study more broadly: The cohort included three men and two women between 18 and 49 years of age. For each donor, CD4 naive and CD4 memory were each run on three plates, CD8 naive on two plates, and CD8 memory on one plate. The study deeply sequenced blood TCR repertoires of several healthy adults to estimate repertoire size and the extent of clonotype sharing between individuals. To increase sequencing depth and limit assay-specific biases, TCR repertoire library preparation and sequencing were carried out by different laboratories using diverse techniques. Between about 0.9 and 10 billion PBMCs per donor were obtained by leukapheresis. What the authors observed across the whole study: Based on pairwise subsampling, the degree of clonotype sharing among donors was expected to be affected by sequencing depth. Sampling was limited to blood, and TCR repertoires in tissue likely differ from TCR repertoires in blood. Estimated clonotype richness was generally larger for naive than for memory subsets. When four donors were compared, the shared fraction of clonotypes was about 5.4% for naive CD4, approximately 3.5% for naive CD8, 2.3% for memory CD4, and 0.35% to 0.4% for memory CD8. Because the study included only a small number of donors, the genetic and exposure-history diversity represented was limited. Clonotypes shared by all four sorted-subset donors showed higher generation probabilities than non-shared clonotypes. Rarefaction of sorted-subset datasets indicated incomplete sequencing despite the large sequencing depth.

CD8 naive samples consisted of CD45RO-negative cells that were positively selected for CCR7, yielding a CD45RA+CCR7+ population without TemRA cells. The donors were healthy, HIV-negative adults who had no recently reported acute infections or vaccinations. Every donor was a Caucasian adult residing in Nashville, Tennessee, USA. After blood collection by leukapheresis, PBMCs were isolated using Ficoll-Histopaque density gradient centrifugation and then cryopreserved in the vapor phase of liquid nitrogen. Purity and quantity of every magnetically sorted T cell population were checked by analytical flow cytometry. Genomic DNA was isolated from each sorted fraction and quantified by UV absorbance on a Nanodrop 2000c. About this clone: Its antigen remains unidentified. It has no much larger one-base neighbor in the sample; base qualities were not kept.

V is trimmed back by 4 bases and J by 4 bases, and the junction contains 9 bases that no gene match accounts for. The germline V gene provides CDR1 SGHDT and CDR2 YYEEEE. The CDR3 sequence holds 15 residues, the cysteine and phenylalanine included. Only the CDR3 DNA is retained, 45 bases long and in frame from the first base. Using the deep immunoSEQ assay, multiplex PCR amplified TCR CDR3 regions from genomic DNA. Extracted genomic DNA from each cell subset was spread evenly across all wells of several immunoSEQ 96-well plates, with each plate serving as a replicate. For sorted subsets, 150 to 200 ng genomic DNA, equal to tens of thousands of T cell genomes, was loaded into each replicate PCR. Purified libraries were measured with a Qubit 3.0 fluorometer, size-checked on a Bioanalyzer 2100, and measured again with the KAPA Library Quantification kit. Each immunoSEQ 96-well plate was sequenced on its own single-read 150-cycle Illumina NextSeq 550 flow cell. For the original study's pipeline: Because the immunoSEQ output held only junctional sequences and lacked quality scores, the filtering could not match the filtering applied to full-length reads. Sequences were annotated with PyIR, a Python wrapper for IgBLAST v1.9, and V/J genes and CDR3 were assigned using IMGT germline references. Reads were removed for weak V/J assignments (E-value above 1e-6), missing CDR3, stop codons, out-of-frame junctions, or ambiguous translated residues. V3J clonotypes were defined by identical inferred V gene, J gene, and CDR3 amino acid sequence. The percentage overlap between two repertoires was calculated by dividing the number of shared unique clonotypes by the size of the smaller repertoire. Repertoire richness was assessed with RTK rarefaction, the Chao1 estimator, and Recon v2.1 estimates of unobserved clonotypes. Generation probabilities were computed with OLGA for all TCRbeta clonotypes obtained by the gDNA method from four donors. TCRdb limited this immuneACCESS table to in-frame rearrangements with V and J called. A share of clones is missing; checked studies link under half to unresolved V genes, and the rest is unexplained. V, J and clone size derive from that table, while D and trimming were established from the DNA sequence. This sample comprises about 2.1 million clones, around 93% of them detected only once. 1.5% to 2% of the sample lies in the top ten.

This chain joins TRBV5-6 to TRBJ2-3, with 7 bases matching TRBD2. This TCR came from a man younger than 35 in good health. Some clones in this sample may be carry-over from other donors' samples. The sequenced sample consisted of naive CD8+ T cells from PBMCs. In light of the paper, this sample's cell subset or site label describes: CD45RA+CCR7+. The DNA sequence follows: TGTGCCAGCAGCCTGGGCGGGGGAGGGCCAGATACGCAGTATTTT. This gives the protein CASSLGGGGPDTQYF.